The clone carrying this T cell receptor beta chain was counted a few times. Its antigen is not identified. Vbeta (60) and Jbeta (13) primers were used in the PCR. Original data processing: The count from a later analysis was some 80 million unique TCR beta chains, some 12 million of them shared. Some clones are missing from TCRdb's copy, which holds only in-frame ones; the method was immunoSEQ multiplex PCR. V and J calls and clone size come straight from that table; D and trimming were deduced from the DNA. The sample holds about 200,000 clones, around 77% seen once. CDR1 is SGDLS, CDR2 YYNGEE, per germline. CDR3 length equals 15 residues. V lost 3 bases and J lost 6; bases outside the gene matches: 7. The data stem from a study of cytomegalovirus exposure and HLA in healthy donors. Regarding the study as a whole: Later analysis suggested links between common viral pathogens and several top significant clusters. Highest at DRB1 and lowest at HLA-C, TCR association rates differed among HLA loci in a later analysis. The study put some 150 TCR beta chains on its list as cytomegalovirus-associated.

The sequence was collected from a young woman in good health and CMV-seronegative. The sample was PBMCs. This chain connects TRBV9 to TRBJ2-1, with 9 bases matching TRBD1. CDR3 loop: CASSGTGQGLNEQFF. The CDR3 DNA reads TGTGCCAGCAGCGGAACGGGACAGGGTCTCAATGAGCAGTTCTTC.